Below are 19 T cell receptor beta chains sequenced from a single sample in a study of blood T cell repertoires in COVID-19. This table comes from immunoSEQ multiplex PCR, and its TCRdb copy is limited to in-frame clones, with some not included. Of hundreds of thousands of clones listed, almost 85% are singletons. Sequenced: peripheral blood. Receptor source: a man aged 45-60 years with active or convalescent COVID-19.

The rearrangement joins TRBV7-9 to TRBJ2-5; 8 bases align to TRBD1. Germline lookup yields CDR1 SEHNR and CDR2 FQNEAQ (reference sequence). J was trimmed by 5 bases and V by 5 bases; bases with no gene match: 7. The length of the CDR3 is 14 residues. This CDR3 is CASSTGGSRETQYF. CDR3 sequence (DNA): TGTGCCAGCAGCACAGGGGGGTCGCGGGAGACCCAGTACTTC.

J is TRBJ1-1 and V is TRBV7-9; 8 bases are a match to TRBD1. The V and J ends lost 3 bases and 7 bases, in that order; junction bases with no gene match: 4. Germline CDR1 reads SEHNR; CDR2 reads FQNEAQ (reference sequence). CDR3 length equals 13 residues. The DNA of the CDR3 is TGTGCCAGCAGCTTGGCAGGGGGCGATGAAGCTTTCTTT. Protein: CASSLAGGDEAFF.

The DNA for the CDR3 is TGTGCCAGCAGCGGACCACAGGGGGTCGAAGAGACCCAGTACTTC. It encodes CASSGPQGVEETQYF. The rearrangement uses TRBV5-4 and TRBJ2-5; TRBD1 matches at 8 bases. V lost 4 bases to trimming and J lost 3 bases; unmatched junction nucleotides: 8. Germline CDR1 is SGHNT and CDR2 is YYREEE (reference sequence). CDR3 size: 15 residues.

The chain combines TRBV9 with TRBJ2-3, with TRBD1 matching over 12 bases. V gave up 4 bases and J gave up 6 bases; unmatched junction bases: 9. This CDR3 has 16 residues. CDR1 is SGDLS and CDR2 is YYNGEE in the germline V gene. The CDR3 spells CASSQFPGQGADTQYF. CDR3 in DNA: TGTGCCAGCAGCCAGTTCCCGGGACAGGGGGCGGATACGCAGTATTTT.

Of note for this clone: The sample holds other DNA sequences that translate to the same CDR3. V is TRBV6-2 or TRBV6-3 and J is TRBJ1-5; a weak D match, TRBD1 (6 bases). The length of the CDR3 is 14 residues. Germline CDR1 MNHEY, CDR2 SVGEGT. V lost 3 bases and J 7 bases, leaving 13 bases between the germline ends. CDR3 region: CASSYGGWGQPQHF. CDR3 sequence (DNA): TGTGCCAGCAGTTATGGGGGCTGGGGGCAGCCCCAGCATTTT.

The chain carries TRBV6-6 and TRBJ2-5; 8 nucleotides line up with TRBD2. Germline V CDR1 and CDR2: MNHNY, SVGAGI (reference sequence). This CDR3 has 15 residues. V was clipped by 7 bases and J by 2 bases; unmatched bases: 9. The CDR3 nucleotides are TGTGCCAGCACCCTTAGCGGGGCGTCTCAAGAGACCCAGTACTTC. Protein product: CASTLSGASQETQYF.

The chain recombines TRBV18 with TRBJ2-2; 10 bases map to TRBD2. Trimming cost V 3 bases and J 3 bases; bases outside gene matches: 13. This CDR3 spans 19 amino acids. Germline lookup yields CDR1 KGHSH and CDR2 LQKENI. The CDR3 sequence: CASSPGTSASGPYTGELFF. Written as DNA, the CDR3 is TGTGCCAGCTCACCGGGGACTAGCGCATCTGGACCTTACACCGGGGAGCTGTTTTTT.

The chain recombines TRBV2 with TRBJ2-7, with no clear D. V lost 6 bases and J lost 4, with 10 bases in between. CDR3 length equals 12 residues. Looked up from germline, CDR1 is SNHLY and CDR2 is FYNNEI. CDR3 amino acids: CASSLSGYEQYF. CDR3 DNA: TGTGCCAGCAGCCTTTCCGGGTACGAGCAGTACTTC.

This sequence joins TRBV29-1 and TRBJ2-2; maybe TRBD2 (6 bases). Germline V lookup: CDR1 SQVTM, CDR2 ANQGSEA. V shed 1 base and J shed 3 bases, with 15 bases lying between them. This CDR3 comprises 16 residues. The chain's CDR3 is CSVEGDSGTYTGELFF. Here the CDR3 DNA reads TGCAGCGTTGAAGGAGATTCGGGGACTTACACCGGGGAGCTGTTTTTT.

This clone appeared a few times. The chain has TRBV7-3 and TRBJ2-3, with D maybe TRBD1 (6 bases). The CDR3 runs 15 residues. The germline V and J ends were trimmed by 1 base and 1 base, with 9 bases remaining between them. Germline V gene sequence: CDR1 SGHTA, CDR2 FQGTGA. The DNA of the CDR3 is TGTGCCAGCAGCTTAAGGCCAGGGGGCACAGATACGCAGTATTTT. Translation: CASSLRPGGTDTQYF.

This clone appeared a few times. This rearrangement joins TRBV27 to TRBJ2-3; D unclear. The CDR3 spans 12 residues. The germline V gene encodes CDR1 MNHEY and CDR2 SMNVEV (reference sequence). Trimming removed 10 bases from V and 6 bases from J, with 14 bases in between. DNA of the CDR3: TGTGCCACCAAAGGTGTCGGGGATACGCAGTATTTT. Its protein product is CATKGVGDTQYF.

The chain has TRBV4-2 and TRBJ2-2, with unresolved D. CDR1 is LGHNA, CDR2 YNFKEQ, per germline. V lost 1 base, J lost 4 bases, and 13 bases lay in between. There are 16 residues in the CDR3. CDR3 sequence (DNA): TGTGCCAGCAGCCAAGCAGCTTGGGCTGGCACCGGGGAGCTGTTTTTT. This gives the protein CASSQAAWAGTGELFF.

This clone has a handful of counts. This rearrangement joins TRBV28 to TRBJ1-2; D possibly corresponds to TRBD1 (6 bases). The germline gives CDR1 MDHEN, CDR2 SYDVKM. V was clipped by 7 bases and J by 4 bases, with 16 bases between them. This CDR3 spans 14 amino acids. The CDR3 protein is CASTLMGAGYGYTF. In nucleotides, the CDR3 is TGTGCCAGCACCTTAATGGGGGCCGGCTATGGCTACACCTTC.

V usage is TRBV5-6 and J usage is TRBJ2-3; TRBD1 matches 9 bases. The V gene end was trimmed by 5 bases and the J gene end by 3 bases; junction bases not matched to a gene: 13. The CDR3 is 17 residues long. CDR1 and CDR2 (germline): SGHDT, YYEEEE. CDR3 bases: TGTGCCAGCAGTTTTAGCCCCGGGACAGGGTTAACAGATACGCAGTATTTT. Protein product: CASSFSPGTGLTDTQYF.

This rearrangement joins TRBV19 to TRBJ1-1, with D maybe TRBD1 (5 bases). The germline CDR1 and CDR2 sequences are LNHDA and SQIVND (reference sequence). The ends were cut back, 10 bases at V and 4 bases at J, with 16 bases in the middle. The CDR3 is made up of 13 amino acids. The chain's CDR3 is CATRDQGGTEAFF. CDR3 sequence (DNA): TGTGCCACCAGAGACCAGGGAGGCACTGAAGCTTTCTTT.

The chain has TRBV2 and TRBJ2-1; no definite D call. The V and J ends lost 6 bases and 0 bases respectively, with 12 bases between them. Germline V CDR1 and CDR2: SNHLY, FYNNEI. There are 15 residues in the CDR3. The DNA for the CDR3 is TGTGCCAGCAGGGGCCGAGTCCGCTCCTACAATGAGCAGTTCTTC. It yields the protein CASRGRVRSYNEQFF. The entire variable domain, with the rest obtained from reference TRBV2 and TRBJ2-1, is as follows: EPEVTQTPSHQVTQMGQEVILRCVPISNHLYFYWYRQILGQKVEFLVSFYNNEISEKSEIFDDQFSVERPDGSNFTLKIRSTKLEDSAMYFCASRGRVRSYNEQFFGPGTRLTVL.

This clone turned up a few times. The rearrangement joins TRBV28 to TRBJ1-4; D not certain. V was clipped by 10 bases and J by 6 bases, with 6 bases between them. CDR3 length: 10 residues. The germline gives CDR1 MDHEN, CDR2 SYDVKM. The CDR3 here is CATYYEKLFF. CDR3 sequence (DNA): TGTGCCACCTATTATGAAAAACTGTTTTTT.

This sequence joins TRBV28 and TRBJ2-7; 8 bases are a match to TRBD2. The V gene end was trimmed by 6 bases and the J gene end by 4 bases; junction bases not matched to a gene: 8. Germline assignment: CDR1 MDHEN and CDR2 SYDVKM. The CDR3 is 14 amino acids. The CDR3 DNA follows: TGTGCCAGCAGCCTAATAGCGGGAAGGTACGAGCAGTACTTC. Translated, it gives CASSLIAGRYEQYF.

This chain uses TRBV24-1 with TRBJ2-2; D gene uncertain. This CDR3 has 14 amino acids. V dropped 9 bases and J dropped 4 bases, with 14 bases sitting between them. Looked up from germline, CDR1 is KGHDR and CDR2 is SFDVKD. This CDR3 is CATENSYGTGELFF. In nucleotides, the CDR3 is TGTGCCACCGAGAATAGTTACGGCACCGGGGAGCTGTTTTTT.